The T cell receptor beta chain described here comes from a study of metastatic and nonmetastatic thyroid tumors (dated by TCRdb to about 2020). Study-level background: Repertoires were compared across peripheral blood and tumor or nodule tissue samples from malignant and benign thyroid patients.

No treatment had been received by any patient before thyroid surgery. Using T-cell receptor beta sequencing, the study looked back at clinical samples from patients collected from 2012 to 2018. The library relied on PCR. Instrument on record: Illumina HiSeq 4000. High-throughput sequencing was used to profile the CDR3 region of the TCR beta-chain in every patient. The study's own analysis went as follows. The researchers built a classifier to tell apart papillary thyroid cancer patients with distant metastasis, based on CDR3 differences among clinicopathological groups. To measure repertoire diversity the researchers used the Shannon index, while the Morisita-Horn index served to gauge how similar the tumor and blood repertoires were. TCRdb cleaned the public reads at Q25 with fastp, built clones with MiXCR and kept in-frame beta chains. Clone size and V and J calls follow TCRdb, not the original study. Counted in this sample were 50,000 or so clones; roughly a fifth of them appeared once. 3.5% to 4% of the sample lies in the top ten.

The paper as a whole reports these results and caveats: In both blood and tumor samples, malignant tumors were reported to have significantly higher TCR beta diversity than benign nodules.

The CDR3 covers 15 residues, taking in both the cysteine and the phenylalanine. Only the CDR3 DNA is retained, 45 bases long and in frame from the first base. V is cut by 2 bases and J by 4 bases, and the space between the germline ends is 12 bases. CDR1 and CDR2, looked up from the germline V gene (reference sequence), are MNHEY and SMNVEV. This clone was found many times. Its specific antigen is unknown. The input lacks base qualities; no much larger clone sits a single base away. The rearrangement combines TRBV27 with TRBJ1-5; a weak D assignment points to TRBD1 (5 bases agree). Sequenced: blood. This clonotype was sampled from a male donor with papillary thyroid cancer or a benign thyroid nodule (not recorded which). Some clones in this sample may be carry-over from other donors' samples. The CDR3 region: CASSLRGVDNQPQHF. The sequenced DNA is TGTGCCAGCAGTTTAAGAGGGGTCGATAATCAGCCCCAGCATTTT.